The 5 T cell receptor beta chains given below trace back to one sample, sequenced in a study of blood T cell repertoires in COVID-19. Sequencing used immunoSEQ multiplex PCR; TCRdb keeps in-frame clones, though not all of them. The sample yields under 70,000 clones, more than 75% seen once. Input material: peripheral blood. Source of these receptors: a woman aged 18 to 35 with acute or convalescent COVID-19.

The chain links TRBV6-6 to TRBJ2-3; D is possibly TRBD2 (7 bases). Trimming removed 8 bases at V and 4 bases at J, with 19 bases between. This CDR3 is 15 amino acids long. CDR1 is MNHNY and CDR2 is SVGAGI in the germline V gene (reference sequence). CDR3 nucleotide sequence: TGTGCCAGCTCAAGGGGGGGCCTAGGAGCAGATACGCAGTATTTT. It is translated as CASSRGGLGADTQYF.

This clone was detected only once. V gene TRBV5-1 combines with J gene TRBJ1-2; 8 bases line up with TRBD1. V lost 5 bases, J lost 8 bases, and 8 bases stayed unmatched. The CDR3 is 13 amino acids. Looked up from germline, CDR1 is SGHRS and CDR2 is YFSETQ. As DNA, the CDR3 is TGCGCCAGCAGAGACCAGGGGGCGTCCGGCTACACCTTC. Encoded protein: CASRDQGASGYTF.

This chain uses TRBV6-5 with TRBJ2-5; 8 bases are shared with TRBD1. The CDR3 contains 15 residues. Germline V CDR1 and CDR2: MNHEY, SVGAGI. V shed 6 bases, J shed 5 bases, and the junction held 11 bases outside the gene matches. The CDR3: CASRRTGISTETQYF. Here the CDR3 DNA reads TGTGCCAGCAGAAGGACAGGGATCAGCACGGAGACCCAGTACTTC.

This clone was observed once. The chain joins TRBV2 to TRBJ1-2; 7 nucleotides match TRBD1. This CDR3 region has 14 residues. CDR1 is SNHLY and CDR2 is FYNNEI in the germline V gene. V was clipped by 7 bases and J by 8 bases; unmatched bases: 13. The CDR3 loop is CASKATGWGKGYTF. As DNA, the CDR3 is TGTGCCAGCAAAGCGACAGGGTGGGGTAAGGGCTACACCTTC.

V usage is TRBV7-2 and J usage is TRBJ2-2; 9 positions match TRBD2. V lost 5 bases, J lost 1 base, and 2 bases stayed unmatched. Germline CDR1 SGHTA, CDR2 FQGNSA. CDR3 length: 15 residues. The CDR3 nucleotides read TGTGCCAGCAGCCGTAGCGGGGGGAACACCGGGGAGCTGTTTTTT. Translating gives CASSRSGGNTGELFF.